One and the same sample provided the 14 T cell receptor beta chains below, sequenced in a study of T cell repertoires in cytomegalovirus infection. TCRdb independently ran MiXCR on the reads; one entry per CDR3 protein. The sample carries some 180,000 distinct CDR3 sequences, approximately 17% recorded once. The sequenced material came from CD8+ T cells from PBMCs. The source of these receptors is a human donor in good health (CMV status not recorded). Some clones in this sample may be carry-over from other donors' samples.

The chain has TRBV4-1 and TRBJ2-7; no firm D call. CDR3 length: 13 amino acids. Germline V gene lookup returns CDR1 MGHRA and CDR2 YSYEKL. Trimming stripped 0 bases from V and 3 bases from J, with 6 bases between. Here the CDR3 reads CASSQDIIYEQYF. The CDR3 DNA reads as TGCGCCAGCAGCCAAGATATCATCTACGAGCAGTACTTC.

V is TRBV4-2 and J is TRBJ2-7, with D perhaps TRBD1 or TRBD2 (5 bases each). The CDR3 covers 14 residues. Trimming cost V 8 bases and J 2 bases, with 16 bases left between them. CDR1 is LGHNA, CDR2 YNFKEQ, per germline. The CDR3 here is CASRRRDGTYEQYF. CDR3 bases: TGTGCCAGCCGTCGCCGGGACGGAACCTACGAGCAGTACTTC.

This clonotype was picked up many times. This chain uses TRBV28 with TRBJ1-1; D gene ambiguous. Trimming removed 3 bases from V and 5 bases from J, with 10 bases in between. CDR3 length: 13 residues. Germline CDR1 and CDR2: MDHEN and SYDVKM. The CDR3 here is CASSFYPGTEAFF. The CDR3 nucleotides are TGTGCCAGCAGTTTCTACCCGGGGACTGAAGCTTTCTTT. The full variable domain, completed using reference TRBV28 and TRBJ1-1, is DVKVTQSSRYLVKRTGEKVFLECVQDMDHENMFWYRQDPGLGLRLIYFSYDVKMKEKGDIPEGYSVSREKKERFSLILESASTNQTSMYLCASSFYPGTEAFFGQGTRLTVV.

This rearrangement joins TRBV7-9 to TRBJ1-1; a weak D match, TRBD1 (6 bases). Trimming shortened V by 5 bases and J by 1 base, and 14 bases separated the two germline ends. CDR3 size: 15 residues. Germline V gives CDR1 SEHNR, CDR2 FQNEAQ (reference sequence). CDR3: CASSPYRVSNTEAFF. The CDR3 bases are TGTGCCAGCAGCCCCTACAGGGTATCGAACACTGAAGCTTTCTTT.

This clonotype was seen a handful of times. The chain recombines TRBV7-9 with TRBJ1-4; D call uncertain. The germline CDR1 and CDR2 sequences are SEHNR and FQNEAQ (reference sequence). CDR3 length: 17 residues. V gave up 4 bases and J gave up 0 bases, with 15 bases separating them. Written as DNA, the CDR3 is TGTGCCAGCAGCTCACTCAGGCCCTCAACAACTAATGAAAAACTGTTTTTT. It is translated as CASSSLRPSTTNEKLFF.

As to this clonotype: The junction departs from the called germline gene at one end, perhaps through a read error. The chain couples TRBV11-2 to TRBJ2-7; 11 positions agree with TRBD2. This CDR3 comprises 18 residues. In germline, CDR1 is SGHAT, CDR2 FQNNGV. The CDR3 protein is CACSFPSGGPGDPYEQYF. The CDR3 coding sequence is TGTGCCTGCAGCTTCCCTAGCGGGGGGCCAGGTGACCCCTACGAGCAGTACTTC.

This clonotype showed up just a few times. The genes are TRBV29-1 and TRBJ1-2; 9 bases match TRBD1. The CDR3 totals 15 residues. J lost 3 bases, V lost 3 bases, and 8 bases had no gene match. The germline CDR1 and CDR2 sequences are SQVTM and ANQGSEA. The CDR3 nucleotides read TGCAGCGTTGAGCCAATAGGACAGGGGTACTATGGCTACACCTTC. This translates into CSVEPIGQGYYGYTF.

The chain links TRBV20-1 to TRBJ1-5, with D maybe TRBD1 (5 bases). V was shortened by 4 bases and J by 3 bases, with 16 bases between the two germline ends. Per the germline V gene, CDR1 is DFQATT and CDR2 is SNEGSKA (reference sequence). CDR3 length: 15 residues. CDR3 sequence (DNA): TGCAGTGCTACTTCTCAGGGTTATGACAATCAGCCCCAGCATTTT. It encodes CSATSQGYDNQPQHF.

V usage is TRBV7-6 and J usage is TRBJ2-5; the D is unclear. Germline V lookup: CDR1 SGHVS, CDR2 FNYEAQ. Trimming took off 1 base at V and 5 bases at J, with 8 bases between the two ends. This CDR3 is built from 13 residues. This CDR3 reads CASSLVSRETQYF. CDR3 in DNA: TGTGCCAGCAGCTTAGTAAGCCGTGAGACCCAGTACTTC.

The chain links TRBV19 to TRBJ2-2; D uncertain. Trimming cost V 1 base and J 5 bases, with 17 bases left between them. CDR1 is LNHDA and CDR2 is SQIVND in the germline V gene (reference sequence). This CDR3 region has 17 residues. The CDR3 loop reads CASSIVPTVVLTGELFF. DNA for the CDR3: TGTGCCAGTAGTATAGTCCCGACGGTGGTTCTAACCGGGGAGCTGTTTTTT.

This clonotype was counted a few times. The rearrangement links TRBV7-9 to TRBJ2-3; D ambiguous. Trimming took 4 bases from V and 0 from J, leaving 14 bases between them. Germline CDR1 is SEHNR and CDR2 is FQNEAQ (reference sequence). This CDR3 has 16 residues. CDR3 DNA sequence: TGTGCCAGCAGCTCCCCCGGAAACCTCAGCACAGATACGCAGTATTTT. Protein: CASSSPGNLSTDTQYF. Together with reference TRBV7-9 and TRBJ2-3, the CDR3 gives the full variable domain: DTGVSQNPRHKITKRGQNVTFRCDPISEHNRLYWYRQTLGQGPEFLTYFQNEAQLEKSRLLSDRFSAERPKGSFSTLEIQRTEQGDSAMYLCASSSPGNLSTDTQYFGPGTRLTVL.

The CDR3 is CASSHNRGRLNTEAFF. As DNA, the CDR3 is TGTGCCAGCAGTCACAACAGGGGGCGACTGAACACTGAAGCTTTCTTT. The chain has TRBV5-6 and TRBJ1-1, with 9 nucleotides matching TRBD1. V lost 5 bases, J lost 0 bases, and 8 bases stayed unmatched. CDR1 SGHDT and CDR2 YYEEEE come from the germline V gene. The CDR3 length is 16 residues.

The gene calls are TRBV7-2 and TRBJ2-1, with D hard to call. The V and J ends lost 4 bases and 10 bases respectively, with 14 bases between them. Germline V gene data show CDR1 as SGHTA and CDR2 as FQGNSA. The CDR3 has 13 residues. This CDR3 reads CASSSGLTREQFF. DNA of the CDR3: TGTGCCAGCAGCTCGGGCCTGACGCGCGAGCAGTTCTTC.

The chain carries TRBV5-6 and TRBJ2-7; D gene uncertain. The germline V gene has CDR1 SGHDT and CDR2 YYEEEE. V dropped 5 bases and J dropped 2 bases, with 20 bases sitting between them. This CDR3 has 16 amino acids. The CDR3, as DNA: TGTGCCAGCAGTTCCCTGGACGGCTTGGGCACCTACGAGCAGTACTTC. Encoded protein: CASSSLDGLGTYEQYF. Complete variable domain (other parts from reference TRBV5-6 and TRBJ2-7): DAGVTQSPTHLIKTRGQQVTLRCSPKSGHDTVSWYQQALGQGPQFIFQYYEEEERQRGNFPDRFSGHQFPNYSSELNVNALLLGDSALYLCASSSLDGLGTYEQYFGPGTRLTVT.